Listed below are T cell receptor beta chains from one sample, sequenced in a study of identical twins. TCRdb passed the 5' RACE reads through MiXCR, listing each CDR3 protein once. This repertoire shows about 240,000 distinct CDR3 sequences, 7.5% found once; its top ten account for about 5.6%. The sample also formed part of further work on yellow fever vaccine responses in identical twins.

The sequencing input was CD8+ T cells sorted from blood. The receptors here all came from a woman aged 18 to 35 in good health. CDR3s include the opening cysteine and the closing phenylalanine or tryptophan. A D gene is named only where the DNA matches it firmly. Size is omitted from some rows. Given values are once, few, many or a class for expanded clones.

14	TRBD1	TRBV7-8	many	TRBJ2-1	TGTGCCAGCAGCTATCGGACAGGGGGCGATGAGCAGTTCTTC	CASSYRTGGDEQFF
16	NA	TRBV4-1	many	TRBJ1-1	TGCGCCAGCAGCCATCCGTCGACACCCCTGAACACTGAAGCTTTCTTT	CASSHPSTPLNTEAFF
15	TRBD2	TRBV28	NA	TRBJ2-5	TGTGCCAGCAGTATGTCTAGCGGGGGACCTCACACCCAGTACTTC	CASSMSSGGPHTQYF
13	NA	TRBV7-9	many	TRBJ2-3	TGTGCCAGCAGCTTATCCATGACAGATACGCAGTATTTT	CASSLSMTDTQYF
16	NA	TRBV5-1	many	TRBJ1-1	TGCGCCAGCAGCCAAATCCCGGACTGGAGGAACACTGAAGCTTTCTTT	CASSQIPDWRNTEAFF
15	NA	TRBV6-5	many	TRBJ1-4	TGTGCCAGCAGTTCTGGGGCAGTGAAGAATGAAAAACTGTTTTTT	CASSSGAVKNEKLFF
15	TRBD2	TRBV7-8	many	TRBJ2-1	TGTGCCAGCAGCTTAGGGGGGGGACTTGACAATGAGCAGTTCTTC	CASSLGGGLDNEQFF
14	NA	TRBV3-1	NA	TRBJ2-1	TGTGCCAGCAGCCAAGGGAGCCTGGTGAATGAGCAGTTCTTC	CASSQGSLVNEQFF
16	TRBD1	TRBV15	NA	TRBJ2-2	TGTGCCACCAGCACCAGGGACAGGGGGCTCACCGGGGAGCTGTTTTTT	CATSTRDRGLTGELFF
13	NA	TRBV5-5	NA	TRBJ1-1	TGTGCCAGCAGCTTCTCTACAGGTTCAGGAGCTTTCTTT	CASSFSTGSGAFF
14	NA	TRBV12-3/TRBV12-4	few	TRBJ1-2	TGTGCCAGCAGTTTAGAAGTGGGATCCTATGGCTACACCTTC	CASSLEVGSYGYTF